This record concerns one TCR beta chain sequence. Original data processing: Reference gene primers were amplified, and this amplification served to estimate nucleated cell counts. Data came from immunoSEQ multiplex PCR; TCRdb stores just in-frame clones and leaves some out. V and J calls and clone size follow that table, whereas D and trimming were derived from the DNA. The sample has approximately 250,000 clones, 88% seen once. V was trimmed by 6 bases and J by 3 bases, leaving 19 bases between them. From germline, CDR1 is SGHKS and CDR2 YYEKEE (reference sequence). The CDR3 sequence is 15 residues long. This sample was taken from a study of blood T cell repertoires in COVID-19.

The sequence came from a middle-aged woman with acute COVID-19. The gene calls are TRBV5-5 and TRBJ2-7; possibly TRBD1 for D (6 bases). The specimen was PBMCs or T cells enriched from blood (not recorded which). The DNA for the CDR3 is TGTGCCAGCACAACTGTGGGGGCCCGTGGCTACGAGCAGTACTTC. It codes for CASTTVGARGYEQYF.